The 20 T cell receptor beta chains given below trace back to one sample, sequenced in a study of cytomegalovirus exposure and HLA in healthy donors. PCR used 60 Vbeta primers and 13 Jbeta primers. Sequenced by immunoSEQ multiplex PCR; TCRdb stores in-frame clones only, minus some. The sample consists of over 70,000 clones, about 74% of them appearing once. Sequenced input: PBMCs. The receptors were gathered from a man aged 25 to 45 in good health and CMV-seronegative.

The chain uses TRBV6-5 and TRBJ2-7; 8 nucleotides agree with TRBD1. Per germline, CDR1 MNHEY and CDR2 SVGAGI. After removal of 8 bases from V and 7 bases from J, the junction contained 7 bases not matched to a gene. This CDR3 contains 12 residues. In DNA, the CDR3 is TGTGCCAGCCGACAGGGGAAAAAGGAGCAGTACTTC. Encoded protein: CASRQGKKEQYF.

The chain uses TRBV6-5 and TRBJ2-3; D is perhaps TRBD2 (6 bases). In germline, CDR1 is MNHEY, CDR2 SVGAGI. Deletions cut 6 bases from V and 5 bases from J, with 12 bases between. This CDR3 has 13 residues. CDR3 region: CASRRGAGDTQYF. CDR3 bases: TGTGCCAGCAGGAGGGGAGCGGGAGATACGCAGTATTTT.

The V and J genes are TRBV6-1 and TRBJ1-5, with unresolved D. Germline V gives CDR1 MNHNS, CDR2 SASEGT. V lost 2 bases to trimming and J lost 4 bases, with 6 bases between them. The CDR3 is 13 residues long. The CDR3 coding sequence is TGTGCCAGCAGTGAACGGTGGAATCAGCCCCAGCATTTT. Translating gives CASSERWNQPQHF.

This clone appeared once. This chain links TRBV7-2 with TRBJ2-3; the match to TRBD1 covers 9 bases. The germline gives CDR1 SGHTA, CDR2 FQGNSA. V shed 1 base and J 2 bases; nucleotides not matched to a gene: 4. This CDR3 has 16 amino acids. CDR3 sequence (DNA): TGTGCCAGCAGCTTAGGGACAGGGGCGGTCACAGATACGCAGTATTTT. Protein: CASSLGTGAVTDTQYF.

The rearrangement uses TRBV6-6 and TRBJ2-7; D may be TRBD2 (5 bases). V was pared by 6 bases and J by 5 bases, with 11 bases between. Germline CDR1 MNHNY, CDR2 SVGAGI (reference sequence). The CDR3 is made up of 12 amino acids. CDR3 DNA sequence: TGTGCCAGCAGCGGGGTTTGGAACGAGCAGTACTTC. As protein: CASSGVWNEQYF.

This chain uses TRBV27 with TRBJ1-5; possibly TRBD1 for D (6 bases). V was pared by 5 bases and J by 0 bases, with 8 bases between. The V gene's germline CDR1 is MNHEY and CDR2 SMNVEV (reference sequence). The CDR3 spans 14 residues. The CDR3 reads CASSPRGSNQPQHF. As DNA, the CDR3 is TGTGCCAGCAGTCCCAGGGGTAGCAATCAGCCCCAGCATTTT.

The chain uses TRBV7-2 and TRBJ1-2; TRBD1 matches 7 bases. Trimming cost V 4 bases and J 8 bases; bases outside gene matches: 7. This CDR3 region has 13 residues. In germline, CDR1 is SGHTA, CDR2 FQGNSA. The CDR3 protein is CASSSDRNGGYTF. In DNA form, the CDR3 reads TGTGCCAGCAGCTCGGACAGGAATGGGGGCTACACCTTC.

There are a few counts of this clone. The chain couples TRBV5-1 to TRBJ1-1; D possibly corresponds to TRBD1 (5 bases). CDR1 is SGHRS, CDR2 YFSETQ, per germline. Between the trimmed V and J ends, which lost 1 base and 2 bases, there was a span of 12 bases. The CDR3 consists of 15 residues. For the CDR3, the DNA is TGCGCCAGCAGCTTGCTAGGGGCGGGAAACACTGAAGCTTTCTTT. The encoded protein is CASSLLGAGNTEAFF. Full variable domain (outside the CDR3, taken from reference TRBV5-1 and TRBJ1-1): KAGVTQTPRYLIKTRGQQVTLSCSPISGHRSVSWYQQTPGQGLQFLFEYFSETQRNKGNFPGRFSGRQFSNSRSEMNVSTLELGDSALYLCASSLLGAGNTEAFFGQGTRLTVV.

This chain connects TRBV30 to TRBJ2-1, with D tentatively TRBD2 (5 bases). With 1 base removed from V and 0 bases from J, the gap between germline ends came to 13 bases. From germline, CDR1 is GTSNPN and CDR2 SVGIG (reference sequence). CDR3 length: 16 amino acids. The CDR3 DNA sequence: TGTGCCTGGAGTGGACTGCGGGTAAGCTCCTACAATGAGCAGTTCTTC. Protein product: CAWSGLRVSSYNEQFF.

The CDR3, as DNA: TGTGCCAGCAGCCTCGCAGGTAGAGACGAAGCTTTCTTT. Its translation is CASSLAGRDEAFF. This chain links TRBV7-9 with TRBJ1-1, with no clear D. The CDR3 totals 13 residues. V was cut by 5 bases and J by 8 bases, with 15 bases left in between. CDR1 SEHNR and CDR2 FQNEAQ come from the germline V gene (reference sequence).

The CDR3 here is CASSFRGGPNTEAFF. CDR3 nucleotide sequence: TGCGCCAGCAGCTTTCGGGGTGGACCCAACACTGAAGCTTTCTTT. This chain connects TRBV5-1 to TRBJ1-1; no reliable D call. The CDR3 is 15 residues long. Germline CDR1 and CDR2: SGHRS and YFSETQ. V was clipped by 2 bases and J by 2 bases, with 13 bases between them.

This clone was detected only a few times. A read error may produce the germline difference seen at one junction end. The chain uses TRBV6-1 and TRBJ2-7; D is unresolved. This CDR3 has 15 amino acids. CDR1 MNHNS and CDR2 SASEGT come from the germline V gene. The CDR3 reads CASSEMEIIGTPKRF. The CDR3, as DNA: TGTGCCAGCAGTGAAATGGAGATAATCGGTACCCCGAAACGGTTC.

The chain employs TRBV19 and TRBJ1-6; the match to TRBD1 covers 7 bases. The CDR3 is 14 amino acids. Germline loops: CDR1 LNHDA, CDR2 SQIVND (reference sequence). The V gene end was trimmed by 3 bases and the J gene end by 7 bases; junction bases not matched to a gene: 3. The CDR3 sequence is CASSIDRVNSPLHF. In DNA form, the CDR3 reads TGTGCCAGTAGTATTGACAGGGTAAATTCACCCCTCCACTTT.

The chain employs TRBV2 and TRBJ1-1; 7 bases agree with TRBD1. The V gene end was trimmed by 5 bases and the J gene end by 5 bases; junction bases not matched to a gene: 5. From germline, CDR1 is SNHLY and CDR2 FYNNEI. The CDR3 loop spans 13 amino acids. The CDR3 DNA reads as TGTGCCAGCAGTCCGACAGGGAATACTGAAGCTTTCTTT. Residues: CASSPTGNTEAFF.

The chain uses TRBV2 and TRBJ2-3, with 7 nucleotides matching TRBD2. The J segment lost 1 base and the V segment lost 9 bases, leaving 7 bases of the junction unmatched. Germline assignment: CDR1 SNHLY and CDR2 FYNNEI. The CDR3 totals 14 residues. Here the CDR3 DNA reads TGTGCCAGTCCCCGGGACTACGGCACAGATACGCAGTATTTT. It specifies CASPRDYGTDTQYF.

The chain uses TRBV7-2 and TRBJ2-7; TRBD2 agrees at 11 bases. After removal of 5 bases from V and 4 bases from J, the junction contained 10 bases not matched to a gene. Germline V gives CDR1 SGHTA, CDR2 FQGNSA. The CDR3 extends over 16 amino acids. The CDR3 loop is CASSLTTSGGGYEQYF. DNA for the CDR3: TGTGCCAGCAGCCTCACTACTAGCGGGGGCGGGTACGAGCAGTACTTC.

The rearrangement joins TRBV4-2 to TRBJ2-7; no reliable D call. Deletions cut 0 bases from V and 4 bases from J, with 13 bases between. The CDR3 covers 15 residues. Germline V gene sequence: CDR1 LGHNA, CDR2 YNFKEQ. The CDR3 nucleotides read TGTGCCAGCAGCCAAGATGGCAATGGAGTTTACGAGCAGTACTTC. This encodes CASSQDGNGVYEQYF.

The chain couples TRBV23-1 to TRBJ1-4; D not certain. TRBV23-1 is identified as an open reading frame with a role that is uncertain. The V end was cut by 3 bases, the J end by 1 base, with 15 bases between. The CDR3 is made up of 17 amino acids. CDR3 residues: CASSQGGGWRTNEKLFF. CDR3 nucleotide sequence: TGCGCCAGCAGTCAGGGAGGAGGGTGGAGAACTAATGAAAAACTGTTTTTT.

The chain's CDR3 is CASSVGIRGFGDTQYF. DNA of the CDR3: TGTGCCAGCAGCGTAGGTATCAGGGGATTTGGAGATACGCAGTATTTT. The chain carries TRBV9 and TRBJ2-3; perhaps TRBD1 as D (6 bases). Germline V lookup: CDR1 SGDLS, CDR2 YYNGEE. This CDR3 contains 16 residues. Trimming took 0 bases from V and 5 from J, leaving 16 bases between them.

The V gene is TRBV2, the J gene TRBJ1-1; D is uncertain. Trimming removed 3 bases from V and 3 bases from J, with 8 bases in between. The CDR3 consists of 13 residues. CDR1 and CDR2 from the germline V gene are SNHLY and FYNNEI. DNA for the CDR3: TGTGCCAGCAGTGAGCAGGCTGACACTGAAGCTTTCTTT. The encoded protein is CASSEQADTEAFF.